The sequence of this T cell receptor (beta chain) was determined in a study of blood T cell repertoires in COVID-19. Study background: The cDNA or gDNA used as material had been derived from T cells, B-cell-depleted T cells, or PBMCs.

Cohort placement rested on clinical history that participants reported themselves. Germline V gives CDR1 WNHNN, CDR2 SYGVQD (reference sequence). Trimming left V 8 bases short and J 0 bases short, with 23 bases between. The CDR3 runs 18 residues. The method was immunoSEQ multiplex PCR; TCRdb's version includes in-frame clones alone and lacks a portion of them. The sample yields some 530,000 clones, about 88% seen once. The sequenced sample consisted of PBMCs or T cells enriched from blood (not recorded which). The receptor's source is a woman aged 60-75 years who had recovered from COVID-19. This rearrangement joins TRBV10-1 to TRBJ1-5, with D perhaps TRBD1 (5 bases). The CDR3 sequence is CASLLSTGSVNSNQPQHF. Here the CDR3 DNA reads TGCGCCAGCCTCCTTAGTACAGGCTCCGTTAATAGCAATCAGCCCCAGCATTTT.